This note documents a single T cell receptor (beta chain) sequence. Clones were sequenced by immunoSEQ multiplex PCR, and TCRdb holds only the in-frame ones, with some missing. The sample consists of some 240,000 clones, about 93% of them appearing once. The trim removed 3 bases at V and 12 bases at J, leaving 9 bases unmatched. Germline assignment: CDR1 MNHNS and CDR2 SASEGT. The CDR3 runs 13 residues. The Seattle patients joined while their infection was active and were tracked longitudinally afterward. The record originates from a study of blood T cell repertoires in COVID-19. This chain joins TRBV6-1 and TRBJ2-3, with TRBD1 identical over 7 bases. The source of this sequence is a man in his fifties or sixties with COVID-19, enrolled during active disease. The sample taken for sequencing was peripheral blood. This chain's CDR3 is CASSEWPGTEQYF. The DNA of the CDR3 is TGTGCCAGCAGTGAGTGGCCCGGGACAGAACAGTATTTT.